The clone carrying this T cell receptor (beta chain) turned up a few times. Its matching antigen is unknown. The data were taken from a study of T-cell memory formation after mild COVID-19. TCRalpha and TCRbeta libraries used 5'RACE with constant-segment primers and UMIs. One entry per CDR3 protein results from TCRdb running MiXCR on the 5' RACE reads. The table has some 54,000 distinct CDR3 sequences, more than 8% seen once; the top ten hold 0.9% to 1.5%. Study-level findings and limits: Confirmation of SARS-CoV-2 specificity was lacking for second-wave clones peaking day 37. Memory cells collected pre-infection included some clones that later responded, suggesting cross-reactive memory joined. There was a balanced CD4/CD8 profile in clones contracting day 15 to 85, and later expanders leaned CD4+.

Trimming took 5 bases from V and 2 from J; bases not matched to a gene: 16. Germline CDR1 is SGHAT and CDR2 is FQNNGV. The CDR3 covers 18 residues. This TCR came from a man aged 18 to 29 who had mild COVID-19 (a few samples of this study predate the infection). Cell type and time point are not known. The specimen was PBMCs or a T cell subset sorted from them (not recorded which). The V gene is TRBV11-2, the J gene TRBJ2-3, with 7 bases fitting TRBD2. Here the CDR3 reads CASSLRGGGRLNTDTQYF. Here the CDR3 DNA reads TGTGCCAGCAGCCTAAGGGGCGGGGGAAGGCTCAACACAGATACGCAGTATTTT.